Listed below are T cell receptor beta chains from one sample, sequenced in a study of CD8+ T cells in alopecia areata. Some clones are missing from TCRdb's copy, which holds only in-frame ones; the method was immunoSEQ multiplex PCR. The table has around 69,000 clones, approximately 58% seen once. The sequenced sample was CD8+ T cells sorted from blood, obtained at week 0. The receptors were gathered from a human donor with alopecia areata. Both conserved end residues are part of each CDR3. The D gene is left open where the match is weak. Some rows have no size entry. The others give once, few or many, or a class for an expanded clone.

clone_size,d_call,v_call,j_call,cdr3_length,cdr3_nt,cdr3_aa
NA,NA,TRBV29-1,TRBJ2-1,12,TGCAGCGTTGAAGAACTGCATTCTGAGCAGTTCTTC,CSVEELHSEQFF
NA,TRBD2,TRBV30,TRBJ2-7,15,TGTGCCTGGAATCCAACTAGCGGGAGGGTATACGAGCAGTACTTC,CAWNPTSGRVYEQYF
few,TRBD2,TRBV7-2,TRBJ2-5,15,TGTGCCAGCAGCTTTGGACTAGCGCCACAAGAGACCCAGTACTTC,CASSFGLAPQETQYF
NA,NA,TRBV30,TRBJ2-3,19,TGTGCCTGGAGTCTTGGGTGGGGCTTCGGAGAGTCTAGCACAGATACGCAGTATTTT,CAWSLGWGFGESSTDTQYF
few,TRBD2,TRBV15,TRBJ2-2,19,TGTGCCACCAGCAGAGATTGGGGACTAGCGGGTGGGGGAACCGGGGAGCTGTTTTTT,CATSRDWGLAGGGTGELFF
NA,TRBD2,TRBV4-3,TRBJ2-3,14,TGCGCCAGCAGCCCGAGACTAGCGGGGATTACGCAGTATTTT,CASSPRLAGITQYF
NA,NA,TRBV11-2,TRBJ2-1,13,TGTGCCAGCAGCTCCTCCTCGTGGAATGAGCAGTTCTTC,CASSSSSWNEQFF
NA,TRBD1,TRBV29-1,TRBJ2-1,16,TGCAGCGTTGTACAGGGGGCCCGCAGCTCCTACAATGAGCAGTTCTTC,CSVVQGARSSYNEQFF
NA,NA,TRBV9,TRBJ1-2,13,TGTGCCAGCAGCGTGGCAGGGATTGGTGGCTACACCTTC,CASSVAGIGGYTF
NA,NA,TRBV29-1,TRBJ2-3,17,TGCAGCGTTGAAGATTTTGCCGGGAAATCTAGCACAGATACGCAGTATTTT,CSVEDFAGKSSTDTQYF
once,NA,TRBV27,TRBJ1-5,14,TGTGCCAGCAGTTTATCCAGCGTTGGTCCTAGCCAGCATTTT,CASSLSSVGPSQHF
NA,NA,TRBV9,TRBJ1-1,12,TGTGCCAGCAGCGCCTTAGGAACTGAAGCTTTCTTT,CASSALGTEAFF
NA,TRBD2,TRBV29-1,TRBJ2-5,16,TGCAGCGTTGAAGATCAGCTAGCGGGAGAACGAGAGACCCAGTACTTC,CSVEDQLAGERETQYF
NA,NA,TRBV7-9,TRBJ2-1,12,TGTGCCAGCAGCTCAGGACCAAATGAGCAGTTCTTC,CASSSGPNEQFF
NA,NA,TRBV28,TRBJ1-2,13,TGTGCCAGCAGTTCGTTGACATTTGATGGCTACACCTTC,CASSSLTFDGYTF
once,TRBD1,TRBV7-3,TRBJ1-2,17,TGTGCCAGCAGCTTCTATCCCCGGGACAGTTCTAACTATGGCTACACCTTC,CASSFYPRDSSNYGYTF
NA,TRBD2,TRBV6-6,TRBJ2-5,16,TGTGCCAGCAGGGAGACTAGCGGGGGATGGTTTGAGACCCAGTACTTC,CASRETSGGWFETQYF
NA,NA,TRBV5-4,TRBJ1-2,14,TGTGCCAGCAGTTCCCGACAGCCGTGGGATGGCTACACCTTC,CASSSRQPWDGYTF
NA,NA,TRBV6-5,TRBJ2-1,16,TGTGCCAGCAGTTACTCTCCGCGAGGCTCCTACAATGAGCAGTTCTTC,CASSYSPRGSYNEQFF
NA,TRBD1,TRBV29-1,TRBJ1-1,12,TGCAGCTTAGGACAGGCAAACACTGAAGCTTTCTTT,CSLGQANTEAFF
few,NA,TRBV27,TRBJ2-1,17,TGTGCCAGCAGTTTAGTTGGGGTGAAGGGCTCCTACAATGAGCAGTTCTTC,CASSLVGVKGSYNEQFF
NA,TRBD2,TRBV30,TRBJ2-6,14,TGTGCCCGGACGGGAGGGGCGGGGGCCAACGTCCTGACTTTC,CARTGGAGANVLTF
once,NA,TRBV4-3,TRBJ1-5,15,TGCGCCAGCAGCCAATCGGTCGCGCCGAATCAGCCCCAGCATTTT,CASSQSVAPNQPQHF